These 2 T cell receptor beta chains were all obtained from the same sample, sequenced in a study of blood T cell repertoires in COVID-19. Assay: immunoSEQ multiplex PCR; the TCRdb copy retains only in-frame clones and omits some. The repertoire consists of around 140,000 clones, with around 84% occurring once and the leading ten covering roughly 17%. Sequencing was done on a sample of peripheral blood. These receptor sequences come from a woman aged 80 or over with acute or convalescent COVID-19.

This sequence joins TRBV4-3 and TRBJ2-1; 8 bases are a match to TRBD2. V dropped 1 base and J dropped 4; count of bases not matched to a gene: 9. From germline, CDR1 is LGHNA and CDR2 YSLEER. The CDR3 runs 17 residues. CDR3 in amino acids: CASSQGSGGSLYNEQFF. The CDR3 nucleotides are TGCGCCAGCAGCCAAGGATCGGGGGGGTCCCTTTACAATGAGCAGTTCTTC.

This chain links TRBV18 with TRBJ2-3; D gene ambiguous. With 7 bases removed from V and 0 bases from J, the gap between germline ends came to 23 bases. Germline V CDR1 and CDR2: KGHSH, LQKENI. The CDR3 is made up of 18 amino acids. The CDR3 region is CASLPRRNLDSSTDTQYF. The CDR3 nucleotides are TGTGCCAGCTTACCCCGGCGAAACCTAGACTCTAGCACAGATACGCAGTATTTT.